The 27 T cell receptor beta chains in this list originate from one sample, sequenced in a study of blood T cell repertoires in COVID-19. Repertoires were generated with immunoSEQ multiplex PCR, while TCRdb's copy carries only in-frame clones and drops some. This table has about 280,000 clones, roughly 90% appearing once. The sample comprised peripheral blood. These receptors were collected from a man aged 50-59 years with acute or convalescent COVID-19.

The V and J genes are TRBV9 and TRBJ1-6; TRBD1 is a possible D gene (5 bases). Germline V gene data show CDR1 as SGDLS and CDR2 as YYNGEE. The CDR3 has 18 amino acids. Trimming removed 5 bases at V and 0 bases at J, with 18 bases between. Here the CDR3 DNA reads TGTGCCAGCAGTGTTGCCCCGGGAGGGGACTCCTATAATTCACCCCTCCACTTT. Protein: CASSVAPGGDSYNSPLHF.

The chain has TRBV6-4 and TRBJ2-3; TRBD2 aligns across 11 bases. The junction had 3 bases not matched to a gene; V was cut back by 4 bases and J by 3 bases. The CDR3 runs to 15 residues. CDR1 is MRHNA and CDR2 is SNTAGT in the germline V gene. CDR3 coding DNA: TGTGCCAGCAGTGCTACTAGCGGGGGAACAGATACGCAGTATTTT. It codes for CASSATSGGTDTQYF.

The V call is TRBV10-3, the J call TRBJ2-3, with 8 bases matching TRBD1. The CDR3 has 13 amino acids. The germline V gene encodes CDR1 ENHRY and CDR2 SYGVKD. The ends lost 10 bases at V and 0 bases at J; junction bases unmatched: 3. For the CDR3, the DNA is TGTGCCACGACAGGGGCTAGCACAGATACGCAGTATTTT. Its translation is CATTGASTDTQYF.

The CDR3, as DNA: TGTGCCAGTAAGGGACAGGGGAATTCACCCCTCCACTTT. Translating gives CASKGQGNSPLHF. The gene calls are TRBV19 and TRBJ1-6, with 10 nucleotides matching TRBD1. This CDR3 is 13 amino acids long. V gave up 7 bases and J gave up 7 bases; unmatched junction bases: 1. Germline V lookup: CDR1 LNHDA, CDR2 SQIVND (reference sequence).

The rearrangement joins TRBV5-1 to TRBJ1-1; D not certain. The V end lost 4 bases, the J end lost 0 bases, and 7 bases lay between the germline ends. The germline CDR1 and CDR2 sequences are SGHRS and YFSETQ. This CDR3 has 13 residues. The CDR3: CASSLEVNTEAFF. The CDR3 DNA reads TGCGCCAGCAGCCTAGAGGTGAACACTGAAGCTTTCTTT. Drawing the rest from reference TRBV5-1 and TRBJ1-1, the complete variable domain is KAGVTQTPRYLIKTRGQQVTLSCSPISGHRSVSWYQQTPGQGLQFLFEYFSETQRNKGNFPGRFSGRQFSNSRSEMNVSTLELGDSALYLCASSLEVNTEAFFGQGTRLTVV.

This clone was observed once. V and J are TRBV9 and TRBJ2-3; a possible D gene is TRBD2 (6 bases). The germline gives CDR1 SGDLS, CDR2 YYNGEE. The CDR3 spans 17 residues. V was trimmed by 2 bases and J by 0 bases, leaving 16 bases between them. CDR3 DNA: TGTGCCAGCAGCGTCCATACATCGGGGACTAGCACAGATACGCAGTATTTT. Its protein is CASSVHTSGTSTDTQYF.

This chain uses TRBV6-6 with TRBJ2-7, with 9 bases identical to TRBD2. Germline-derived CDR1 and CDR2 are MNHNY and SVGAGI (reference sequence). Trimming took 9 bases from V and 0 from J; bases not matched to a gene: 9. The CDR3 is 15 residues long. In nucleotides, the CDR3 is TGTGCCAGTAAAGGCGGGGGGGGGAACTCCTACGAGCAGTACTTC. This encodes CASKGGGGNSYEQYF.

On this clone: The junction differs from germline at one of its ends, possibly a read error. The chain couples TRBV7-2 to TRBJ1-3; D not resolved. This CDR3 has 14 amino acids. Germline CDR1 SGHTA, CDR2 FQGNSA. CDR3 protein: CASTLKGGGNTIYF. In DNA, the CDR3 is TGTGCCAGCACCTTAAAGGGAGGTGGAAACACCATATATTTT.

The rearrangement joins TRBV3-1 (or the pseudogene TRBV3-2) to TRBJ1-1; the D is unclear. Germline CDR1 LGHDT, CDR2 YNNKEL (reference sequence). The CDR3 loop spans 13 amino acids. V lost 0 bases and J lost 9, with 11 bases in between. The CDR3 sequence: CASSQESEVKAFF. The CDR3 DNA reads TGTGCCAGCAGCCAAGAATCTGAGGTGAAAGCTTTCTTT.

This clone was seen many times. This chain links TRBV6-6 with TRBJ2-7; TRBD2 matches at 9 bases. The germline CDR1 and CDR2 sequences are MNHNY and SVGAGI (reference sequence). Trimming removed 6 bases from V and 6 bases from J; junction bases left unmatched: 6. The CDR3 totals 13 residues. As DNA, the CDR3 is TGTGCCAGCAGCTCGGGACTAGCTGGCGAGCAGTACTTC. Protein: CASSSGLAGEQYF.

J is TRBJ2-3 and V is TRBV30; 8 bases map to TRBD2. Germline trimming cut 2 bases from V and 5 bases from J; bases unmatched to any gene: 9. The CDR3 sequence is 15 residues long. Germline CDR1 is GTSNPN and CDR2 is SVGIG (reference sequence). DNA for the CDR3: TGTGCCTGGAGTTTCAGCGGGGGACGGGAAGATACGCAGTATTTT. Translating it yields CAWSFSGGREDTQYF.

The chain recombines TRBV10-3 with TRBJ1-6; the D gene is possibly TRBD1 (5 bases). Germline V gene lookup returns CDR1 ENHRY and CDR2 SYGVKD. Trimming stripped 3 bases from V and 3 bases from J, with 9 bases between. The CDR3 sequence is 15 residues long. The CDR3 coding sequence is TGTGCCATCAGTGACGAGACAGACTATAATTCACCCCTCCACTTT. Its translation is CAISDETDYNSPLHF.

The V and J genes are TRBV5-8 and TRBJ2-5; TRBD2 agrees at 10 bases. The V segment lost 0 bases and the J segment 1 base; nucleotides outside the gene matches: 3. The germline CDR1 and CDR2 sequences are SGHTS and YDEGEE. The CDR3 length is 16 residues. The CDR3: CASSLGSGGPQETQYF. The CDR3 DNA follows: TGTGCCAGCAGCTTGGGTAGCGGGGGGCCCCAAGAGACCCAGTACTTC.

This clone was seen a single time. The rearrangement links TRBV19 to TRBJ1-6, with TRBD1 as a possible D gene (5 bases). V lost 3 bases, J lost 14 bases, and 11 bases lay in between. The CDR3 contains 12 residues. CDR1 LNHDA and CDR2 SQIVND come from the germline V gene (reference sequence). The CDR3 loop is CASSILGATLHF. The CDR3, as DNA: TGTGCCAGTAGTATCTTAGGGGCCACCCTCCACTTT.

The chain uses TRBV6-5 and TRBJ2-5; D call uncertain. From germline, CDR1 is MNHEY and CDR2 SVGAGI. Trimming pared 10 bases from V and 5 bases from J, leaving 11 bases between. This CDR3 is 11 amino acids long. This CDR3 is CATQIWETQYF. The CDR3 DNA follows: TGTGCCACACAAATCTGGGAGACCCAGTACTTC.

This chain uses TRBV9 with TRBJ1-5; D gene uncertain. V lost 3 bases and J 4 bases, leaving 14 bases between the germline ends. The CDR3 runs 15 residues. Germline CDR1 and CDR2: SGDLS and YYNGEE. The DNA for the CDR3 is TGTGCCAGCAGCGAAGGAGGGAATCCTAATCAGCCCCAGCATTTT. It is translated as CASSEGGNPNQPQHF. The variable domain in full, completed from reference TRBV9 and TRBJ1-5, reads DSGVTQTPKHLITATGQRVTLRCSPRSGDLSVYWYQQSLDQGLQFLIQYYNGEERAKGNILERFSAQQFPDLHSELNLSSLELGDSALYFCASSEGGNPNQPQHFGDGTRLSIL.

This clone was seen only a few times. The rearrangement joins TRBV7-9 to TRBJ1-6; D is unclear. Trimming shortened V by 2 bases and J by 10 bases, and 12 bases separated the two germline ends. This CDR3 contains 14 residues. CDR1 is SEHNR, CDR2 FQNEAQ, per germline (reference sequence). CDR3 bases: TGTGCCAGCAGCTTAAATGGGGAGGGATCACCCCTCCACTTT. Translated, it gives CASSLNGEGSPLHF.

This clone was observed a handful of times. V and J are TRBV18 and TRBJ1-3, with TRBD1 matching 7 bases. Trimming at V came to 2 bases and at J to 0 bases, leaving 4 bases not matched to a gene. The CDR3 has 16 amino acids. Germline V gene sequence: CDR1 KGHSH, CDR2 LQKENI. The CDR3 DNA follows: TGTGCCAGCTCACCAGCACAGGGGAACTCTGGAAACACCATATATTTT. Its protein product is CASSPAQGNSGNTIYF.

The chain joins TRBV5-6 to TRBJ2-1; 9 nucleotides align to TRBD1. V lost 6 bases, J lost 9 bases, and 16 bases stayed unmatched. The CDR3 totals 16 residues. Looked up from germline, CDR1 is SGHDT and CDR2 is YYEEEE. DNA for the CDR3: TGTGCCAGCATCCTAAGCCGGGACAGGGCCCGCGGTGAGCAGTTCTTC. The encoded protein is CASILSRDRARGEQFF.

This clone was counted once. The rearrangement joins TRBV7-6 to TRBJ2-2; D might be TRBD2 (5 bases). The CDR3 covers 15 residues. V dropped 4 bases and J dropped 6 bases, with 15 bases sitting between them. Germline V lookup: CDR1 SGHVS, CDR2 FNYEAQ. CDR3 in amino acids: CASSSPYYSAGELFF. The CDR3 DNA sequence: TGTGCCAGCAGCTCACCCTACTATAGCGCCGGGGAGCTGTTTTTT. Full variable domain (missing parts from reference TRBV7-6 and TRBJ2-2): GAGVSQSPRYKVTKRGQDVALRCDPISGHVSLYWYRQALGQGPEFLTYFNYEAQQDKSGLPNDRFSAERPEGSISTLTIQRTEQRDSAMYRCASSSPYYSAGELFFGEGSRLTVL.

This chain uses TRBV19 with TRBJ2-7, with TRBD2 matching 12 bases. The junction had 3 bases not matched to a gene; V was cut back by 7 bases and J by 2 bases. Germline V gene data show CDR1 as LNHDA and CDR2 as SQIVND (reference sequence). The CDR3 length is 14 residues. The DNA of the CDR3 is TGTGCCAGTACGTCTAGCGGGGGGGCCTACGAGCAGTACTTC. Protein sequence: CASTSSGGAYEQYF.

The gene calls are TRBV27 and TRBJ1-2; D remains ambiguous. V was trimmed by 0 bases and J by 5 bases, leaving 19 bases between them. The CDR3 spans 17 residues. Per germline, CDR1 MNHEY and CDR2 SMNVEV (reference sequence). CDR3 coding DNA: TGTGCCAGCAGTTTATCGCAAGGCAGCCTGGGCCATTATGGCTACACCTTC. Translation gives CASSLSQGSLGHYGYTF.

V is TRBV19 and J is TRBJ1-1; D is perhaps TRBD1 (6 bases). The germline CDR1 and CDR2 sequences are LNHDA and SQIVND (reference sequence). This CDR3 region has 14 residues. V shed 8 bases and J shed 5 bases, with 18 bases lying between them. As DNA, the CDR3 is TGTGCCAGTTCTACGGGACACCCCGGGACTGAAGCTTTCTTT. Translation gives CASSTGHPGTEAFF.

The chain employs TRBV5-1 and TRBJ2-7, with D tentatively TRBD1 (6 bases). Germline CDR1 is SGHRS and CDR2 is YFSETQ. The CDR3 has 14 residues. V lost 4 bases, J lost 1 base, and 12 bases lay in between. CDR3 residues: CASSPVTGSYEQYF. The CDR3, as DNA: TGCGCCAGCAGCCCTGTGACAGGATCCTACGAGCAGTACTTC.

The CDR3 loop reads CAIRTGDPYEQYF. CDR3 in DNA: TGTGCCATCAGAACAGGGGATCCCTACGAGCAGTACTTC. V and J are TRBV10-3 and TRBJ2-7, with 7 bases identical to TRBD1. CDR1 and CDR2 (germline): ENHRY, SYGVKD. The V and J ends lost 6 bases and 2 bases, in that order; junction bases with no gene match: 4. The CDR3 runs to 13 residues.

J is TRBJ1-2 and V is TRBV5-6, with D hard to call. The length of the CDR3 is 13 residues. The germline CDR1 and CDR2 sequences are SGHDT and YYEEEE. V dropped 0 bases and J dropped 6 bases, with 9 bases sitting between them. The CDR3 is CASSLGEKNGYTF. DNA for the CDR3: TGTGCCAGCAGCTTGGGCGAAAAAAATGGCTACACCTTC.

This clone was detected once. The V call is TRBV28, the J call TRBJ1-2; D call uncertain. The CDR3 consists of 12 residues. Trimming took 4 bases from V and 4 from J, leaving 7 bases between them. Looked up from germline, CDR1 is MDHEN and CDR2 is SYDVKM. In nucleotides, the CDR3 is TGTGCCAGCAGTTCCCGGTCCTATGGCTACACCTTC. It encodes CASSSRSYGYTF.